Given below is one T cell receptor beta chain in context. The record originates from a study of blood T cell repertoires in COVID-19. Turning to the study itself: Samples representing acute and convalescent COVID-19 were sourced from the United States, Italy and Spain. Nucleic acid was either cDNA or gDNA, and it came from T cells, B-cell-depleted T cells, or PBMCs.

Profiling relied on immunoSEQ multiplex PCR, and the TCRdb table lists in-frame clones only, not all of them. Seen here are about 210,000 clones, roughly 84% observed once, and the top ten hold 4.5% to 5%. Per germline, CDR1 MNHEY and CDR2 SMNVEV (reference sequence). The CDR3 covers 13 residues. V dropped 9 bases and J dropped 2; count of bases not matched to a gene: 4. The chain recombines TRBV27 with TRBJ2-1, with TRBD1 matching 7 bases. The TCR comes from a woman at least 80 years old with acute or convalescent COVID-19. The sequenced material came from peripheral blood. CDR3 sequence: CASEDRPYNEQFF. CDR3 in DNA: TGTGCCAGTGAGGACAGGCCCTACAATGAGCAGTTCTTC.